The source of this T cell receptor (beta chain) is a study of blood T cell repertoires in COVID-19. Study-wide context: Samples representing acute and convalescent COVID-19 were sourced from the United States, Italy and Spain. T cells, B-cell-depleted T cells, or PBMCs supplied cDNA or gDNA.

Sequencing used immunoSEQ multiplex PCR; TCRdb keeps in-frame clones, though not all of them. Altogether about 220,000 clones are present, around 89% being singletons, with the ten largest covering over 3%. This clone was observed a single time. Cohorts were assigned according to the clinical history that participants reported. Sequencing was carried out using PBMCs or T cells enriched from blood (not recorded which). The TCR was taken from a woman between 18 and 30 years old in a cohort exposed to, infected with or recovered from COVID-19 (not recorded which).

This CDR3 reads CATSGAGTSRPGSGELFF. CDR3 in DNA: TGTGCCACCAGCGGAGCCGGGACTTCTCGACCTGGCTCCGGGGAGCTGTTTTTT. This chain links TRBV24-1 with TRBJ2-2, with TRBD2 as a possible D gene (6 bases). Germline CDR1 is KGHDR and CDR2 is SFDVKD. The germline V and J ends were trimmed by 7 bases and 6 bases, with 26 bases remaining between them. The CDR3 runs to 18 residues.